The next 8 T cell receptor beta chains were all read from a single sample in a study of a mutant IDH1 vaccine in newly diagnosed glioma. Which antigens these TCRs recognize remains unknown. Described time point: week 35, safety follow-up. Vaccination comprised doses that each held 300 ug of mutant IDH1 20-mer peptide, plus topical imiquimod. Sequencing was performed with immunoSEQ multiplex PCR; in TCRdb, only in-frame clones are kept and a portion is missing. The sample yields about 32,000 clones, about four fifths seen once. Sequenced material: PBMCs, taken from a glioma patient whose treatment included an IDH1 peptide vaccine. The receptors come from a woman aged 18-29 years with glioma.

This clone was detected only a few times. The chain couples TRBV19 to TRBJ2-7; 10 nucleotides agree with TRBD2. The CDR3 totals 13 residues. The V segment lost 10 bases and the J segment 2 bases; nucleotides outside the gene matches: 5. CDR1 and CDR2 (germline): LNHDA, SQIVND (reference sequence). Written as DNA, the CDR3 is TGTGCCACTGGGACTAGCGTAACCTACGAGCAGTACTTC. Its translation: CATGTSVTYEQYF.

V and J are TRBV6-6 and TRBJ1-2, with 8 bases fitting TRBD1. Germline-derived CDR1 and CDR2 are MNHNY and SVGAGI (reference sequence). V shed 6 bases and J 8 bases; nucleotides not matched to a gene: 8. The CDR3 sequence is 13 residues long. For the CDR3, the DNA is TGTGCCAGCAGACGGGACAGGTTAGAAGGCTACACCTTC. Amino acids: CASRRDRLEGYTF.

The chain combines TRBV7-3 with TRBJ2-1; the match to TRBD1 covers 10 bases. J lost 6 bases, V lost 0 bases, and 5 bases had no gene match. Germline V gene sequence: CDR1 SGHTA, CDR2 FQGTGA. The CDR3 length is 16 residues. The CDR3 nucleotides read TGTGCCAGCAGCTTAACCCGGACAGGGGGTATCAATGAGCAGTTCTTC. Protein: CASSLTRTGGINEQFF.

The chain couples TRBV30 to TRBJ2-7; D may correspond to TRBD1 or TRBD2 (6 bases each). The CDR3 consists of 15 residues. Germline CDR1 is GTSNPN and CDR2 is SVGIG (reference sequence). V dropped 3 bases and J dropped 5 bases, with 20 bases sitting between them. As DNA, the CDR3 is TGTGCCTGGAGCGACCGCAGGGGAGGAATCCACGAGCAGTACTTC. This codes for CAWSDRRGGIHEQYF.

V is TRBV11-2 and J is TRBJ2-1, with TRBD2 as a possible D gene (5 bases). The CDR3 consists of 15 residues. V dropped 4 bases and J dropped 3 bases, with 13 bases sitting between them. Per germline, CDR1 SGHAT and CDR2 FQNNGV. Written as DNA, the CDR3 is TGTGCCAGCAGCTCCACGGGGTCCTTCTACAATGAGCAGTTCTTC. Translated: CASSSTGSFYNEQFF.

The rearrangement uses TRBV9 and TRBJ2-1, with D unresolved. Germline V gene data show CDR1 as SGDLS and CDR2 as YYNGEE. The V gene lost 0 bases and the J gene lost 8 bases, with 6 bases spanning the gap. The CDR3 consists of 12 residues. The CDR3 reads CASSVASHEQFF. The CDR3 DNA sequence: TGTGCCAGCAGCGTAGCCAGCCATGAGCAGTTCTTC.

The chain employs TRBV6-6 and TRBJ2-7; TRBD1 matches 10 bases. The CDR3 length is 15 residues. Germline V gene lookup returns CDR1 MNHNY and CDR2 SVGAGI (reference sequence). V lost 5 bases to trimming and J lost 7 bases; unmatched junction nucleotides: 11. Here the CDR3 reads CASSPSRQGAGEQYF. CDR3 nucleotides: TGTGCCAGCAGTCCGTCGAGACAGGGGGCTGGTGAGCAGTACTTC.

The chain uses TRBV6-1 and TRBJ1-3; D is unclear. The germline V gene has CDR1 MNHNS and CDR2 SASEGT. This CDR3 is built from 13 residues. Between the trimmed V and J ends, which lost 4 bases and 2 bases, there was a span of 6 bases. The CDR3 sequence is CASSVGTGNTIYF. CDR3 in DNA: TGTGCCAGCAGTGTAGGGACTGGAAACACCATATATTTT.